This T cell receptor beta chain was profiled in a study of a mutant IDH1 vaccine in newly diagnosed glioma. For the study at large: With temozolomide cycles, or 4-6 weeks after radiotherapy alone, vaccination was started. Before enrollment, the patients had been treated with radiotherapy alone, temozolomide alone, or both together. Most of them had received both.

Time point given: week 23, last vaccination. Doses comprised 300 ug of mutant IDH1 20-mer peptide each, plus topical imiquimod. Sequencing used immunoSEQ multiplex PCR; TCRdb keeps in-frame clones, though not all of them. The sample consists of around 41,000 clones, around 79% of them appearing once. Study-wide results and caveats: Induction of immune responses by the vaccine occurred in 93.3% of patients. Apparently, pseudoprogression bore no relation to changes among the top peripheral T cell clonotypes.

As to this clone: The antigen remains undetermined.

Germline values: CDR1 SGHTA, CDR2 FQGNSA. The V and J ends lost 2 bases and 0 bases respectively, with 11 bases between them. CDR3 length equals 15 residues. The chain uses TRBV7-2 and TRBJ2-7; no definite D call. The source was PBMCs, collected from a glioma patient whose treatment included an IDH1 peptide vaccine. The sequence came from a woman between 40 and 55 years old with glioma. Some clones in this sample may be carry-over from other donors' samples. The CDR3 coding sequence is TGTGCCAGCAGCTTACGCCGAAAAAGCTCCTACGAGCAGTACTTC. This encodes CASSLRRKSSYEQYF.